This TCR beta chain was captured in a study of post-analysis software for immune sequencing data. Study-level information: Progressive-relapsing, secondary progressive and relapsing-remitting multiple sclerosis were among the disease courses included. Overall study results and limits: TRBV5-6, TRBV5-1 and TRBV20-1 were among about 5 TRBV segments more frequent in patients than controls. Significantly lower normalized Chao1 diversity was seen in multiple sclerosis patients than in controls.

This clonotype has a single count. Its antigen is unknown. Every TCR beta cDNA library bore unique molecular identifiers. TCRdb re-called the PCR reads through MiXCR, storing one row per CDR3 protein. The sample shows about 540,000 distinct CDR3 sequences, 30% to 40% of them seen only once. Deletions cut 2 bases from V and 5 bases from J, with 6 bases between. Germline CDR1 and CDR2: SGHAT and FQNNGV. The CDR3 is made up of 13 amino acids. This TCR derives from a girl aged 2 to 17 with multiple sclerosis. Sequencing used blood. This chain connects TRBV11-2 to TRBJ1-4; D gene ambiguous. Here the CDR3 reads CASSLRRNEKLFF. The CDR3 nucleotides are TGTGCCAGCAGCTTAAGACGGAATGAAAAACTGTTTTTT.